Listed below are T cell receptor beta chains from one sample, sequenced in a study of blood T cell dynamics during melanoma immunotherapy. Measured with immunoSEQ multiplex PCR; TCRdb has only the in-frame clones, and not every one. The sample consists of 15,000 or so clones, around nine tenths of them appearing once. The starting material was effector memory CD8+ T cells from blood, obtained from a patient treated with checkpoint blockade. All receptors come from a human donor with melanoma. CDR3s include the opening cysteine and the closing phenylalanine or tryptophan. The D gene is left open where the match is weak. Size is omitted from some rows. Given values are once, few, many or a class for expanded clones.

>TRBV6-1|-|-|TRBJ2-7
CASSENRVSYEQYF
TGTGCCAGCAGTGAAAACAGGGTAAGCTACGAGCAGTACTTC
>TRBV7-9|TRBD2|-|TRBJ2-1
CASSRWTSENEQFF
TGTGCCAGCAGCAGATGGACTAGCGAAAATGAGCAGTTCTTC
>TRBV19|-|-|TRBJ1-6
CASSIGGNSPLHF
TGTGCCAGTAGTATAGGGGGGAATTCACCCCTCCACTTT
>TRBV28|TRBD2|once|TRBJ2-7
CAREDNSGLGTYEQYF
TGTGCCAGGGAAGACAACTCGGGACTAGGGACCTACGAGCAGTACTTC
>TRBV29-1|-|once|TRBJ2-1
CSVELGTSYNEQFF
TGCAGCGTTGAACTGGGAACCTCCTACAATGAGCAGTTCTTC
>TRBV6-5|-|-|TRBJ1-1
CASSYRRTTEAFF
TGTGCCAGCAGTTACCGGCGGACCACTGAAGCTTTCTTT
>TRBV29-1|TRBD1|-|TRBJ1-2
CSVPDRRHYGYTF
TGCAGCGTACCGGACAGGCGGCACTATGGCTACACCTTC
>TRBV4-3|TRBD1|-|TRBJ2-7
CASSQVWDSYSREQYF
TGCGCCAGCAGCCAAGTGTGGGACAGCTATAGTCGGGAGCAGTACTTC
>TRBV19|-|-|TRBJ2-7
CASSISGSAYEQYF
TGTGCCAGTAGTATTAGTGGCAGTGCCTACGAGCAGTACTTC
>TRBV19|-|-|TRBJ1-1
CASSRTVNTEAFF
TGTGCCAGTAGCCGTACAGTGAACACTGAAGCTTTCTTT
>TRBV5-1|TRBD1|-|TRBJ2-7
CASSAGQGAVSYEQYF
TGCGCCAGCAGCGCTGGACAGGGGGCTGTGTCCTACGAGCAGTACTTC
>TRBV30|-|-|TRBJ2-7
CAWNEGSSYEQYF
TGTGCCTGGAACGAGGGGAGCTCCTACGAGCAGTACTTC
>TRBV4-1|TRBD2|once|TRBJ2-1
CASSQGLAGYNEQFF
TGCGCCAGCAGCCAAGGACTAGCGGGGTACAATGAGCAGTTCTTC
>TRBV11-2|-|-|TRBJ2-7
CASSLGLSSSYEQYF
TGTGCCAGCAGCTTAGGTCTCTCCAGCTCCTACGAGCAGTACTTC
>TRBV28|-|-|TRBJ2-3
CASSFRGVGTDTQYF
TGTGCCAGCAGTTTCCGCGGAGTTGGCACAGATACGCAGTATTTT
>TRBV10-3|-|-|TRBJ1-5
CAISDDSNNQPQHF
TGTGCCATCAGTGACGACAGTAACAATCAGCCCCAGCATTTT
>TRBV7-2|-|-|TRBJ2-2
CASSLVDSTGELFF
TGTGCCAGCAGCTTAGTGGACAGCACCGGGGAGCTGTTTTTT
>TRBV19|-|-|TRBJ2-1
CASSNGRYNEQFF
TGTGCCAGTAGTAACGGGAGATACAATGAGCAGTTCTTC
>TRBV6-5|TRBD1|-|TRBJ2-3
CASIRGQGSTDTQYF
TGTGCCAGCATCAGGGGACAGGGTTCCACAGATACGCAGTATTTT
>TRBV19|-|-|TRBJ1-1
CASSIVKEVNTEAFF
TGTGCCAGTAGTATAGTGAAGGAAGTGAACACTGAAGCTTTCTTT
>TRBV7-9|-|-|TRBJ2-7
CASSLGGDSSYEQYF
TGTGCCAGCAGCTTAGGCGGGGACAGCTCCTACGAGCAGTACTTC
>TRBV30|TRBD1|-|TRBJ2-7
CAWSNGQGANEQYF
TGTGCCTGGAGCAATGGACAGGGGGCCAACGAGCAGTACTTC
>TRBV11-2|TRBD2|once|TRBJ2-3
CASSLNPLAGYSTDTQYF
TGTGCCAGCAGCTTAAATCCCCTAGCGGGGTATAGCACAGATACGCAGTATTTT
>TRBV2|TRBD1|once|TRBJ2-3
CASSEGQGADTQYF
TGTGCCAGCAGTGAGGGACAGGGGGCAGATACGCAGTATTTT
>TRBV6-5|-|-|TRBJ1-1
CASSPKVNTEAFF
TGTGCCAGCAGTCCAAAGGTGAACACTGAAGCTTTCTTT
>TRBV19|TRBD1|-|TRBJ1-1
CASTQGGGTEAFF
TGTGCCAGTACTCAGGGGGGGGGCACTGAAGCTTTCTTT
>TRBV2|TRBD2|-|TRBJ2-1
CASSGGTSGRTSYNEQFF
TGTGCCAGCAGTGGCGGGACTAGCGGGCGGACCTCCTACAATGAGCAGTTCTTC
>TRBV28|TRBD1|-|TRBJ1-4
CASSRRGQVNEKLFF
TGTGCCAGCAGTCGAAGGGGGCAAGTTAATGAAAAACTGTTTTTT
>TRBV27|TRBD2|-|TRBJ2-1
CASSPGTSGRAGTNEQFF
TGTGCCAGCAGTCCTGGGACTAGCGGGAGGGCGGGGACGAATGAGCAGTTCTTC
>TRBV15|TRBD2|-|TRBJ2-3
CATSPDPGLAGATDTQYF
TGTGCCACCAGTCCCGACCCGGGACTAGCGGGGGCCACAGATACGCAGTATTTT
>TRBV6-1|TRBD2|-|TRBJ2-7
CASSDFLGLAGPTLPYEQYF
TGTGCCAGCAGTGATTTCCTGGGACTAGCGGGACCGACCCTCCCCTACGAGCAGTACTTC
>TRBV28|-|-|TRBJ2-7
CASRTEQGLPHEQYF
TGTGCCAGCAGGACTGAACAAGGTCTTCCCCACGAGCAGTACTTC
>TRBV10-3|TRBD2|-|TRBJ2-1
CANGPSGPLNEQFF
TGTGCCAACGGACCTAGCGGACCCCTCAATGAGCAGTTCTTC
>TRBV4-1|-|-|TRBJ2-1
CASSQDPGDYNEQFF
TGCGCCAGCAGCCAAGACCCAGGGGACTACAATGAGCAGTTCTTC
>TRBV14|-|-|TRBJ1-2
CASSPRTGTWGYTF
TGTGCCAGCAGCCCGCGGACGGGAACCTGGGGCTACACCTTC
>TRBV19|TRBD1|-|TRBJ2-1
CASSTLPTGDDNEQFF
TGTGCCAGTAGTACCCTACCGACAGGGGACGACAATGAGCAGTTCTTC
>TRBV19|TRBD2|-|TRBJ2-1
CASSPGLAGGARNEQFF
TGTGCCAGTAGTCCCGGACTAGCGGGAGGGGCGAGGAATGAGCAGTTCTTC
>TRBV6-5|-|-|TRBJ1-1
CASREAGNTEAFF
TGTGCCAGCAGAGAAGCGGGGAACACTGAAGCTTTCTTT
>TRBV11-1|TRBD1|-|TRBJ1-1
CASSADREATEAFF
TGTGCCAGCAGCGCCGACAGGGAGGCGACTGAAGCTTTCTTT
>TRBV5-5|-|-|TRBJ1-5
CASSRGEASNQPQHF
TGTGCCAGCAGCCGAGGGGAGGCTAGCAATCAGCCCCAGCATTTT
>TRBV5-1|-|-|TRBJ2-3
CASSLLDTDTQYF
TGCGCCAGCAGCTTGCTTGACACAGATACGCAGTATTTT
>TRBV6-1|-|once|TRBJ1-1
CASRWTEAFF
TGTGCCAGCAGGTGGACAGAAGCTTTCTTT
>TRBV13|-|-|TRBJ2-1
CASGQGYNEQFF
TGTGCCAGCGGTCAGGGGTACAATGAGCAGTTCTTC
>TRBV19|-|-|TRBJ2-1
CASRELASSYNEQFF
TGTGCCAGTAGGGAATTAGCCTCCTCCTACAATGAGCAGTTCTTC
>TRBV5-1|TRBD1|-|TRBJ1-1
CASSWRGPGGTEAFF
TGCGCCAGCAGCTGGAGAGGTCCAGGGGGCACTGAAGCTTTCTTT
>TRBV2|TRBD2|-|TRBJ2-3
CASSEGQAGRTDTQYF
TGTGCCAGCAGTGAAGGGCAAGCGGGACGCACAGATACGCAGTATTTT